A selection of T cell receptor beta chains follows, all from one sample in a study of vaccination effects on CD4 cells after COVID-19. The table came from immunoSEQ multiplex PCR; TCRdb's copy has only in-frame clones and leaves some out. The data show tens of thousands of clones, 75% to 90% seen once. No antigen is known for these receptors. The source material was CD4+ T cells from PBMCs cultured with HCoV-229E spike peptides, sampled before COVID-19 vaccination. The origin of the receptors is a human donor who received a COVID-19 vaccine. Each CDR3 is given with its conserved first and last residue. The order of the fields is clone size, J gene, D gene, V gene, CDR3 protein, CDR3 DNA. D genes are given only for firm matches. Only part of the rows carry a size: once, few, many, or a class if the clone is expanded.

>-|TRBJ2-5|TRBD1|TRBV9
CASSAGQGMGKTQYF
TGTGCCAGCAGCGCTGGACAGGGAATGGGAAAGACCCAGTACTTC
>-|TRBJ1-1|-|TRBV18
CASSRGADTEAFF
TGTGCCAGCTCACGGGGGGCGGACACTGAAGCTTTCTTT
>-|TRBJ2-1|-|TRBV7-2
CASSTPGGRSYNEQFF
TGTGCCAGCTCGACCCCCGGGGGACGCTCCTACAATGAGCAGTTCTTC
>-|TRBJ1-5|TRBD1|TRBV7-2
CASSSRTGGTGSNQPQHF
TGTGCCAGCAGCTCCAGGACAGGGGGCACGGGAAGCAATCAGCCCCAGCATTTT
>-|TRBJ2-2|TRBD2|TRBV27
CASSTLAGGGAGELFF
TGTGCCAGCAGTACTTTAGCGGGGGGAGGGGCCGGGGAGCTGTTTTTT
>-|TRBJ2-3|-|TRBV21-1
CASSKVRDCTDTQYF
TGTGCCAGCAGCAAAGTGAGGGACTGCACAGATACGCAGTATTTT
>-|TRBJ1-5|-|TRBV6-1
CASSEAQGMGQPQHF
TGTGCCAGCAGTGAAGCGCAGGGGATGGGTCAGCCCCAGCATTTT
>-|TRBJ1-2|-|TRBV27
CASSSYRAGYGYTF
TGTGCCAGCAGTTCATACCGGGCCGGATATGGCTACACCTTC
>once|TRBJ2-1|TRBD1|TRBV7-7
CASSVGQGSYNEQFF
TGTGCCAGCAGCGTGGGACAGGGCTCCTACAATGAGCAGTTCTTC
>-|TRBJ1-2|-|TRBV24-1
CATSLGTTAGGYTF
TGTGCCACCAGTTTGGGGACAACGGCCGGGGGCTACACCTTC
>-|TRBJ2-3|-|TRBV12-3/TRBV12-4
CASSLGRTDTQYF
TGTGCCAGCAGTTTGGGTCGAACAGATACGCAGTATTTT
>-|TRBJ2-3|TRBD1|TRBV24-1
CATSGETGVTDTQYF
TGTGCCACCAGTGGCGAGACAGGGGTAACAGATACGCAGTATTTT
>-|TRBJ1-3|TRBD1|TRBV5-1
CASSQTGTGGSGNTIYF
TGCGCCAGCAGTCAAACCGGGACAGGGGGCTCTGGAAACACCATATATTTT
>-|TRBJ1-2|-|TRBV5-6
CASSLRLNYGYTF
TGTGCCAGCAGCTTAAGGTTAAACTATGGCTACACCTTC
>-|TRBJ1-6|-|TRBV9
CASSVDSGAAANSPLHF
TGTGCCAGCAGCGTAGACTCAGGGGCAGCGGCGAATTCACCCCTCCACTTT
>-|TRBJ1-6|-|TRBV2
CASSEIGLASPLHF
TGTGCCAGCAGTGAAATAGGTCTCGCTTCACCCCTCCACTTT
>-|TRBJ1-2|TRBD1|TRBV15
CATSRVDRVNYGYTF
TGTGCCACCAGCAGAGTAGACAGGGTTAACTATGGCTACACCTTC
>few|TRBJ2-2|-|TRBV6-6
CASSSPTFTGELFF
TGTGCCAGCAGTTCACCCACTTTCACCGGGGAGCTGTTTTTT
>-|TRBJ2-2|-|TRBV6-5
CASRPANTGELFF
TGTGCCAGCAGGCCAGCGAACACCGGGGAGCTGTTTTTT
>-|TRBJ2-3|TRBD2|TRBV4-3
CASSQELAGEGTDTQYF
TGCGCCAGCAGCCAAGAACTAGCGGGGGAAGGCACAGATACGCAGTATTTT
>-|TRBJ1-4|TRBD1|TRBV6-5
CASTNRGGGEKLFF
TGTGCCAGCACTAACAGGGGAGGTGGTGAAAAACTGTTTTTT
>few|TRBJ1-1|TRBD1|TRBV29-1
CSVSGGPQGESEAFF
TGCAGCGTTTCCGGGGGCCCACAGGGGGAGAGTGAAGCTTTCTTT
>once|TRBJ1-1|-|TRBV13
CASRFIQGPNTEAFF
TGTGCCAGCAGGTTCATCCAGGGACCGAACACTGAAGCTTTCTTT
>-|TRBJ1-2|TRBD1|TRBV13
CASSLGDRGRPNYGYTF
TGTGCCAGCAGCTTAGGAGACAGGGGGAGACCTAACTATGGCTACACCTTC
>-|TRBJ2-2|-|TRBV5-1
CASSQITGWTGELFF
TGCGCCAGCAGCCAAATCACAGGGTGGACCGGGGAGCTGTTTTTT
>-|TRBJ2-2|TRBD2|TRBV5-1
CASSPGLAGATGELFF
TGCGCCAGCAGCCCGGGACTAGCGGGAGCCACCGGGGAGCTGTTTTTT
>-|TRBJ2-3|-|TRBV7-2
CASSFSGRTDTQYF
TGTGCCAGCAGCTTCTCAGGGAGGACAGATACGCAGTATTTT
>-|TRBJ1-4|TRBD1|TRBV19
CASSNRRQGDEKLFF
TGTGCCAGTAGTAACCGCCGGCAGGGGGATGAAAAACTGTTTTTT
>-|TRBJ2-5|-|TRBV19
CASSRQGQRETQYF
TGTGCCAGTAGTAGGCAGGGCCAAAGAGAGACCCAGTACTTC
>-|TRBJ2-5|-|TRBV5-1
CASSFGGLEETQYF
TGCGCCAGCAGCTTTGGGGGGCTCGAGGAGACCCAGTACTTC
>few|TRBJ2-2|-|TRBV24-1
CATSDVGGANTGELFF
TGTGCCACCAGTGATGTAGGAGGGGCTAACACCGGGGAGCTGTTTTTT
>few|TRBJ2-1|-|TRBV7-3
CASSPSGSSYNEQFF
TGTGCCAGCAGCCCGTCCGGGAGCTCCTACAATGAGCAGTTCTTC
>-|TRBJ2-1|-|TRBV4-2
CASSQGHGAYNEQFF
TGTGCCAGCAGCCAAGGTCATGGGGCTTACAATGAGCAGTTCTTC
>few|TRBJ2-2|-|TRBV4-1
CASSRGESTGELFF
TGCGCCAGCAGCCGCGGAGAGTCCACCGGGGAGCTGTTTTTT
>-|TRBJ2-6|-|TRBV29-1
CSVASSGANVLTF
TGCAGCGTTGCCTCCTCTGGGGCCAACGTCCTGACTTTC
>-|TRBJ1-4|TRBD1|TRBV19
CASTTGATNEKLFF
TGTGCCAGTACTACAGGGGCTACTAATGAAAAACTGTTTTTT
>-|TRBJ2-3|TRBD2|TRBV19
CASSTQGLAGSTDTQYF
TGTGCCAGTAGTACCCAGGGACTAGCGGGGAGCACAGATACGCAGTATTTT
>-|TRBJ1-4|TRBD1|TRBV27
CASSVDRVGGKLFF
TGTGCCAGCAGTGTCGACAGGGTCGGGGGAAAACTGTTTTTT
>-|TRBJ1-3|-|TRBV7-8
CASSPRVVRVSQVDTIYF
TGTGCCAGCAGCCCCCGCGTTGTCAGGGTTAGTCAGGTGGACACCATATATTTT
>-|TRBJ2-1|TRBD2|TRBV30
CAWGLGRNEQFF
TGTGCCTGGGGACTAGGGCGGAATGAGCAGTTCTTC
>-|TRBJ1-4|-|TRBV7-2
CASSSNGFNEKLFF
TGTGCCAGCAGCTCCAACGGATTTAATGAAAAACTGTTTTTT
>-|TRBJ1-2|-|TRBV28
CASSLIPPDGYTF
TGTGCCAGCAGTTTAATCCCCCCGGATGGCTACACCTTC
>-|TRBJ2-1|TRBD1|TRBV2
CASSEPPGGSNNEQFF
TGTGCCAGCAGTGAACCTCCAGGGGGCTCTAACAATGAGCAGTTCTTC
>-|TRBJ1-3|-|TRBV7-9
CASSLDDSGNTIYF
TGTGCCAGCAGCTTAGATGACTCTGGAAACACCATATATTTT
>-|TRBJ1-4|-|TRBV5-4
CASSSGGHRNEKLFF
TGTGCCAGCAGCTCGGGTGGGCATCGTAATGAAAAACTGTTTTTT
>-|TRBJ1-1|-|TRBV28
CASSLPRDAVAFF
TGTGCCAGCAGTCTGCCCCGCGACGCAGTGGCTTTCTTT
>-|TRBJ1-2|-|TRBV28
CASSFPRERYGYTF
TGTGCCAGCAGTTTTCCCCGGGAGCGCTATGGCTACACCTTC